This paragraph reports one TCR beta chain. The CDR3 consists of 14 residues. The germline gives CDR1 SGHDT, CDR2 YYEEEE. Trimming cost V 4 bases and J 11 bases; bases outside gene matches: 14. This entry belongs to a study of radiotherapy plus CTLA-4 blockade in lung cancer. Method: immunoSEQ multiplex PCR; TCRdb's copy keeps in-frame clones and lacks some. This sample yields around 42,000 clones, of which over 55% are seen a single time; around 18% belongs to the top ten. This specimen consisted of peripheral blood, obtained from a patient treated with radiotherapy plus ipilimumab. This receptor was taken from a human donor with non-small cell lung cancer who had a partial response to radiotherapy plus ipilimumab. The V gene is TRBV5-6, the J gene TRBJ2-5; 7 bases fit TRBD1. The DNA for the CDR3 is TGTGCCAGCAGCCCAGGACAGGCCGTGGGGAAGCAGTACTTC. Its translation: CASSPGQAVGKQYF.